This T cell receptor (beta chain) was identified during a study of blood T cell repertoires in COVID-19. Generated by immunoSEQ multiplex PCR, the TCRdb table keeps only in-frame clones and is missing some. This table holds about 83,000 clones, roughly 84% found once. This CDR3 spans 14 amino acids. Germline V gene sequence: CDR1 SGHKS, CDR2 YYEKEE (reference sequence). V was trimmed by 6 bases and J by 3 bases, leaving 15 bases between them. The sample was peripheral blood. The receptor was isolated from a woman over 75 in a cohort sampled during active or convalescent COVID-19. The V gene is TRBV5-5, the J gene TRBJ1-1; the D gene is possibly TRBD1 (5 bases). The CDR3 nucleotides are TGTGCCAGCACCTCGTTTGGGGCATACACTGAAGCTTTCTTT. Translating gives CASTSFGAYTEAFF. The complete variable domain, with remaining parts taken from reference TRBV5-5 and TRBJ1-1, reads DAGVTQSPTHLIKTRGQQVTLRCSPISGHKSVSWYQQVLGQGPQFIFQYYEKEERGRGNFPDRFSARQFPNYSSELNVNALLLGDSALYLCASTSFGAYTEAFFGQGTRLTVV.